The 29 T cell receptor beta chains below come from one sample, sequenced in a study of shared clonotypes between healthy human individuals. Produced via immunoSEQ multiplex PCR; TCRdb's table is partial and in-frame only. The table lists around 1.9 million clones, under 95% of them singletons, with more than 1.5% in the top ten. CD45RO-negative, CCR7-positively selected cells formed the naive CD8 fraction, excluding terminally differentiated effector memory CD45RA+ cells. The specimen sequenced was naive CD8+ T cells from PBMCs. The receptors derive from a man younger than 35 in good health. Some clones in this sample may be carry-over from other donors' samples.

The CDR3 coding sequence is TGTGCCAGTACGGATCTCCCGGAGGCCCAAGAGACCCAGTACTTC. It encodes CASTDLPEAQETQYF. The chain has TRBV7-8 and TRBJ2-5; TRBD2 might be the D (5 bases). The CDR3 length is 15 residues. Trimming removed 9 bases at V and 1 base at J, with 18 bases between. Looked up from germline, CDR1 is SGHVS and CDR2 is FQNEAQ.

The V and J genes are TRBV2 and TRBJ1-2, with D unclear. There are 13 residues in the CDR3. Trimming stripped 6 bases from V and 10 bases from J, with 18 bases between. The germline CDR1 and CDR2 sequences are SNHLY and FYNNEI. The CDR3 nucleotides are TGTGCCAGCAGGTATTTGGTTCAGGTGGACTACACCTTC. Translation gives CASRYLVQVDYTF.

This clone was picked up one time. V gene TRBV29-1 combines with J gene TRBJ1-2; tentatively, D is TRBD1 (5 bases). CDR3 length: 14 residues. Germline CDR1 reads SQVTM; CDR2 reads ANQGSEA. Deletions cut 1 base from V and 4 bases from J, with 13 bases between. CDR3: CSVEGGRAGYGYTF. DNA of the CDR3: TGCAGCGTTGAAGGCGGCAGGGCTGGCTATGGCTACACCTTC.

DNA for the CDR3: TGTGCCAGCAGCGGGACGGATACCTACGAGCAGTACTTC. Translation: CASSGTDTYEQYF. The genes are TRBV2 and TRBJ2-7; D is possibly TRBD1 or TRBD2 (5 bases each). There are 13 residues in the CDR3. The V end lost 6 bases, the J end lost 2 bases, and 11 bases lay between the germline ends. Germline CDR1 reads SNHLY; CDR2 reads FYNNEI.

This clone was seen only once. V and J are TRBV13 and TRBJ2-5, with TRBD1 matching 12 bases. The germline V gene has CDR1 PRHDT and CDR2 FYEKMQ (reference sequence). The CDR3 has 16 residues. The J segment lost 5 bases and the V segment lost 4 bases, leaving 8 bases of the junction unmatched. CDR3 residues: CASSSGTGGAGETQYF. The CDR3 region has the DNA TGTGCCAGCAGCTCCGGGACAGGGGGCGCGGGGGAGACCCAGTACTTC. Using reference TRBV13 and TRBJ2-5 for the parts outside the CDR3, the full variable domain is AAGVIQSPRHLIKEKRETATLKCYPIPRHDTVYWYQQGPGQDPQFLISFYEKMQSDKGSIPDRFSAQQFSDYHSELNMSSLELGDSALYFCASSSGTGGAGETQYFGPGTRLLVL.

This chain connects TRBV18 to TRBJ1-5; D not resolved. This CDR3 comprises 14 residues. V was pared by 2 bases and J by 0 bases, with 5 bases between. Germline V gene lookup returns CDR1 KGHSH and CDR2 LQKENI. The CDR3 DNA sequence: TGTGCCAGCTCACCAGCCCTTAGCAATCAGCCCCAGCATTTT. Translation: CASSPALSNQPQHF.

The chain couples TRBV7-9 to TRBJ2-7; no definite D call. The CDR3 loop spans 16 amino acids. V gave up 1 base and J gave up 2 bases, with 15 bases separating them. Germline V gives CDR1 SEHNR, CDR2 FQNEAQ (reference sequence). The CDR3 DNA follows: TGTGCCAGCAGCTTAGGGGCCGCCGGAACCCCCTACGAGCAGTACTTC. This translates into CASSLGAAGTPYEQYF.

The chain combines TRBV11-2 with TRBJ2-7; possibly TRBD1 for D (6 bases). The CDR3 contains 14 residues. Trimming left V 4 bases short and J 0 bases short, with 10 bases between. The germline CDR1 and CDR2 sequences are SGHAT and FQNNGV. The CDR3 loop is CASSSSGHSYEQYF. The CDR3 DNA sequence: TGTGCCAGCAGCTCTTCGGGACACTCCTACGAGCAGTACTTC. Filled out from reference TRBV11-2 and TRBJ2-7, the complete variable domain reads EAGVAQSPRYKIIEKRQSVAFWCNPISGHATLYWYQQILGQGPKLLIQFQNNGVVDDSQLPKDRFSAERLKGVDSTLKIQPAKLEDSAVYLCASSSSGHSYEQYFGPGTRLTVT.

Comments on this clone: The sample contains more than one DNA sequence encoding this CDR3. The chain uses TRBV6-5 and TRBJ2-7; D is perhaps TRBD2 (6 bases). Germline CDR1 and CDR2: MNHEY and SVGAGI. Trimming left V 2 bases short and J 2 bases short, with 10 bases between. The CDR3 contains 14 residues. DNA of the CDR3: TGTGCCAGCAGTTACGGAGGGTCCCCCTACGAGCAGTACTTC. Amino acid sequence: CASSYGGSPYEQYF.

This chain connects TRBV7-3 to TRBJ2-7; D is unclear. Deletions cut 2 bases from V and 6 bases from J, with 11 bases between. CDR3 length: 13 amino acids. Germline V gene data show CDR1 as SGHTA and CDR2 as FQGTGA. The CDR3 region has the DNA TGTGCCAGCAGCTTACCCGTTTGGAGCGAGCAGTACTTC. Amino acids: CASSLPVWSEQYF.

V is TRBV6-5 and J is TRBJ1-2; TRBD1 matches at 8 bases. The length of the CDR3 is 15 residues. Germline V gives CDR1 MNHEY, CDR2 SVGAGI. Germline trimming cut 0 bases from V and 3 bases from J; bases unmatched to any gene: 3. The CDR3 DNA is TGTGCCAGCAGTTACTCCCCAGGGGGCCACTATGGCTACACCTTC. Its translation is CASSYSPGGHYGYTF.

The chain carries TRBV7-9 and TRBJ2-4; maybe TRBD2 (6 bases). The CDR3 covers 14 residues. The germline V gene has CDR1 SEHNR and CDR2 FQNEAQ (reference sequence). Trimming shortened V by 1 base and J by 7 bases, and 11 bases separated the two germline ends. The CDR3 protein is CASSLVGLGNIQYF. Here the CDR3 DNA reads TGTGCCAGCAGCTTAGTGGGACTCGGGAACATTCAGTACTTC.

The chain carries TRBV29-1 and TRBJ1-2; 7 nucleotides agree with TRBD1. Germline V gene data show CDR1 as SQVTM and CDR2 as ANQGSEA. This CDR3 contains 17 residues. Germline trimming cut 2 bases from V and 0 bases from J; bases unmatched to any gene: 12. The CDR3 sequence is CSVEPTFGQDSNYGYTF. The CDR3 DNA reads TGCAGCGTTGAACCTACCTTCGGACAGGACTCTAACTATGGCTACACCTTC.

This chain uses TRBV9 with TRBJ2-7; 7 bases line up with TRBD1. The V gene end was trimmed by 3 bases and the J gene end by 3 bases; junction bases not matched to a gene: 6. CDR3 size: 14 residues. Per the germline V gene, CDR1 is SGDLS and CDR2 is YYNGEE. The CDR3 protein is CASSARDSYYEQYF. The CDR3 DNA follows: TGTGCCAGCAGCGCCCGGGACAGCTACTACGAGCAGTACTTC.

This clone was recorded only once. Written as DNA, the CDR3 is TGTGCCAGTAGTATCACAGGGGGCAACGAAAAACTGTTTTTT. Its protein is CASSITGGNEKLFF. The V call is TRBV19, the J call TRBJ1-4; 9 bases are shared with TRBD1. Unmatched junction bases numbered 4, after V lost 3 bases and J lost 8 bases. Germline V gene sequence: CDR1 LNHDA, CDR2 SQIVND (reference sequence). This CDR3 has 14 amino acids.

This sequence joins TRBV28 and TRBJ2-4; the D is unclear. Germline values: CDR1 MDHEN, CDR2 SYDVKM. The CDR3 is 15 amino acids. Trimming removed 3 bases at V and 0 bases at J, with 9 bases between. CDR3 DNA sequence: TGTGCCAGCAGTTTGGCGGCTCTAGCCAAAAACATTCAGTACTTC. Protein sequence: CASSLAALAKNIQYF.

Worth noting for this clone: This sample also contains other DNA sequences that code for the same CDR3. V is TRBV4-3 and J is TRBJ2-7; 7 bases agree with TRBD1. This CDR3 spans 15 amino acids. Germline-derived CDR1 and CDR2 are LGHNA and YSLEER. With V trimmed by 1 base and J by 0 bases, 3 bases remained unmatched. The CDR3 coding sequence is TGCGCCAGCAGCCAAGGGACAGGTAGCTCCTACGAGCAGTACTTC. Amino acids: CASSQGTGSSYEQYF.

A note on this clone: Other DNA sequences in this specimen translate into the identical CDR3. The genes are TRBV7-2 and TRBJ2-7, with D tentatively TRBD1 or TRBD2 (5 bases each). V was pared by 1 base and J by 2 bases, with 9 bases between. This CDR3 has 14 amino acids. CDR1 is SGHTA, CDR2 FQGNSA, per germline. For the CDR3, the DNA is TGTGCCAGCAGCTTAGGACTGGGGGCCTACGAGCAGTACTTC. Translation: CASSLGLGAYEQYF.

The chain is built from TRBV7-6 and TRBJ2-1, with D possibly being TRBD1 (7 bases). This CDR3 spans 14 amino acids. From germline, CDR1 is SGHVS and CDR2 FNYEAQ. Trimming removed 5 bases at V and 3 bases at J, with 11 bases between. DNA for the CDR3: TGTGCCAGCAGCGGGCGGGACAGCTACAATGAGCAGTTCTTC. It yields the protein CASSGRDSYNEQFF. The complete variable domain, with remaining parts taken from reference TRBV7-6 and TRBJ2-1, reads GAGVSQSPRYKVTKRGQDVALRCDPISGHVSLYWYRQALGQGPEFLTYFNYEAQQDKSGLPNDRFSAERPEGSISTLTIQRTEQRDSAMYRCASSGRDSYNEQFFGPGTRLTVL.

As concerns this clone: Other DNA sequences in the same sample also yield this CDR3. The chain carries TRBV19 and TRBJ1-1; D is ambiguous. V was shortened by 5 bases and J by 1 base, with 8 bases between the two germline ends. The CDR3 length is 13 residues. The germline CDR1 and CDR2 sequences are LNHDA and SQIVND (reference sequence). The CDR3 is CASSPGPNTEAFF. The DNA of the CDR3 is TGTGCCAGTAGTCCAGGACCGAACACTGAAGCTTTCTTT.

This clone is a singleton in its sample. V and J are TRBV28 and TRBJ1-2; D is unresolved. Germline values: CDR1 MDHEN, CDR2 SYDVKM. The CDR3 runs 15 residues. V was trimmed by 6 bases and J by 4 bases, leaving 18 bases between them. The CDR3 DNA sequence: TGTGCCAGCAGCATGGGCTTTCCGCCACCCTATGGCTACACCTTC. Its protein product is CASSMGFPPPYGYTF.

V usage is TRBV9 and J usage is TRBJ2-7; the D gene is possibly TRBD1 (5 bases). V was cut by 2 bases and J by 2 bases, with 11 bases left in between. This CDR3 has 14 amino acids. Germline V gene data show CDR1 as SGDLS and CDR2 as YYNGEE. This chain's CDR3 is CASSVTVGTYEQYF. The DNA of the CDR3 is TGTGCCAGCAGCGTGACAGTTGGCACCTACGAGCAGTACTTC.

In DNA, the CDR3 is TGTGCCAGCAGCCGGCCCAGCGGGAGCATGGACACCGGGGAGCTGTTTTTT. Residues: CASSRPSGSMDTGELFF. The chain carries TRBV7-3 and TRBJ2-2; 8 positions agree with TRBD2. CDR3 length: 17 residues. In germline, CDR1 is SGHTA, CDR2 FQGTGA. The V and J ends lost 5 bases and 3 bases, in that order; junction bases with no gene match: 11.

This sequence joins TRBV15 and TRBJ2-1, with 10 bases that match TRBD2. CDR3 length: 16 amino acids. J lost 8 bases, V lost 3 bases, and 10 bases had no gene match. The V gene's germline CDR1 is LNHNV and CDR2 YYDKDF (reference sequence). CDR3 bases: TGTGCCACCAGCAGTACTCTAGCGGGAGAAGTCGATGAGCAGTTCTTC. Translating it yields CATSSTLAGEVDEQFF.

CDR3 DNA: TGCGCCAGCAGCCTTGAGGACAGGATACTCTATGGCTACACCTTC. Its translation is CASSLEDRILYGYTF. The genes are TRBV4-1 and TRBJ1-2; TRBD1 matches 7 bases. The V segment lost 4 bases and the J segment 4 bases; nucleotides outside the gene matches: 9. The CDR3 has 15 residues. The germline V gene encodes CDR1 MGHRA and CDR2 YSYEKL.

CDR3 amino acids: CASSSGTGIPEQYF. The CDR3 DNA reads TGTGCCAGCAGCTCCGGGACAGGGATCCCCGAGCAGTACTTC. The chain links TRBV7-2 to TRBJ2-7; 9 bases align to TRBD1. The V gene's germline CDR1 is SGHTA and CDR2 FQGNSA. The CDR3 is 14 amino acids. V trimming: 4 bases; J trimming: 6 bases; junction bases outside the gene matches: 7.

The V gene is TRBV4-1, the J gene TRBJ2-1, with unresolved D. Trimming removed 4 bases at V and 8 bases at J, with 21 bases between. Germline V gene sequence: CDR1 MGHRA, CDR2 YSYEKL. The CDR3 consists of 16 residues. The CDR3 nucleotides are TGCGCCAGCAGCCCGACCGTCGGTTCCGGGCGGTATGAGCAGTTCTTC. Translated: CASSPTVGSGRYEQFF.

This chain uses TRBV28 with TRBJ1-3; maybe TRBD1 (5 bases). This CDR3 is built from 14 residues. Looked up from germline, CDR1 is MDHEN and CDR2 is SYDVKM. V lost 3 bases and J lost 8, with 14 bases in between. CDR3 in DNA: TGTGCCAGCAGTTTTGTGGGGGAAAGGGACACCATATATTTT. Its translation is CASSFVGERDTIYF.

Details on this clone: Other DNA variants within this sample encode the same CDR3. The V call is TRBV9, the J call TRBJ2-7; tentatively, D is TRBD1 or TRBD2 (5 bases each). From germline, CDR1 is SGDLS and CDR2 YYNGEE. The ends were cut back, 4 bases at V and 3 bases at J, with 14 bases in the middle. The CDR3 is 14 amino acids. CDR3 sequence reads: CASSPSGASYEQYF. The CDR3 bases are TGTGCCAGCAGCCCATCCGGGGCCAGCTACGAGCAGTACTTC.